This TCR beta chain was identified during a study of CD8 T cells in Susac syndrome. Study-wide results and limits: None of the CD4+ T cell repertoires in Susac syndrome showed clonal expansion.

When the RNA was reverse transcribed, random hexamers were used with an input of roughly 0.45 to 1 ug. The TCR beta CDR3 was amplified by immunoSEQ multiplex PCR across 54 Vbeta, 13 Jbeta. TCRdb itself ran the immunoSEQ multiplex PCR reads through MiXCR, one entry per CDR3 protein. The data contain over 130,000 distinct CDR3 sequences, approximately 95% of them seen just once; the ten biggest clones take up about 0.14%. Both CD4+ and CD8+ T cells were negatively isolated, and TEMRA cells underwent FACS enrichment. Concerning this clonotype itself: Antigen specificity is unknown.

The TCR comes from a human donor with Susac syndrome. What was sequenced was CD4+ T cells from PBMCs.

The CDR3 bases are TGTGCCAGCAGCTTAGGGACGGCCGAAGAGACCCAGTACTTC. Translation gives CASSLGTAEETQYF. The chain joins TRBV7-9 to TRBJ2-5; D is unresolved. Germline CDR1 is SEHNR and CDR2 is FQNEAQ (reference sequence). Trimming shortened V by 1 base and J by 3 bases, and 9 bases separated the two germline ends. The CDR3 runs 14 residues.